The rows below give T cell receptor beta chains drawn from one sample of a study of blood T cells in healthy people across ages. Via MiXCR, TCRdb re-called the 5' RACE reads, giving one row per CDR3 protein. The data show roughly 800,000 distinct CDR3 sequences, roughly 26% seen once. The same sample was also studied in work on T cells of mothers and their children.

The specimen sequenced was blood. Source of these receptors: a boy younger than 18 in good health. Both conserved end residues are part of each CDR3. Each record gives: CDR3 DNA, CDR3 protein, D gene, J gene, V gene, clone size. A D gene is named only where the DNA matches it firmly. The listing skips clone size in some rows; elsewhere it reads once, few, many or a size class.

DNA: TGTGCCAGCAGTTTCTCGATAGCCGTGAACACTGAAGCTTTCTTT
CDR3: CASSFSIAVNTEAFF
D: -
J: TRBJ1-1
V: TRBV6-6
size: -

DNA: TGCAGCGTTGTCTCTTATGGGGTAGGGGGCGAGACCCAGTACTTC
CDR3: CSVVSYGVGGETQYF
D: TRBD1
J: TRBJ2-5
V: TRBV29-1
size: -

DNA: TGTGCCAGCAGTTTTAGCGCGGGGGAGCAGTACTTC
CDR3: CASSFSAGEQYF
D: -
J: TRBJ2-7
V: TRBV27
size: once

DNA: TGTGCCAGCAGTTCTCTCCGGGGACGCTCCTACAATGAGCAGTTCTTC
CDR3: CASSSLRGRSYNEQFF
D: -
J: TRBJ2-1
V: TRBV27
size: -

DNA: TGTGCCTCTGGGAGGAGCGGGGGGAACACCGGGGAGCTGTTTTTT
CDR3: CASGRSGGNTGELFF
D: TRBD2
J: TRBJ2-2
V: TRBV12-3/TRBV12-4
size: -

DNA: TGCGCCAGCAGCCACCGAGGACAGGGACAAGCGAACACCGGGGAGCTGTTTTTT
CDR3: CASSHRGQGQANTGELFF
D: TRBD1
J: TRBJ2-2
V: TRBV5-1
size: few

DNA: TGTGCCAGCAGGGGCTCAAGGGAGGGAATACTGTTCTTC
CDR3: CASRGSREGILFF
D: TRBD2
J: TRBJ2-1
V: TRBV6-4
size: -

DNA: TGTGCCACCAGCAGAGATGTCCAGGGTGGTGGCTACACCTTC
CDR3: CATSRDVQGGGYTF
D: -
J: TRBJ1-2
V: TRBV15
size: -

DNA: TGTGCCAGCAGTATTAACAGGGTGAACTACAATGAGCAGTTCTTC
CDR3: CASSINRVNYNEQFF
D: -
J: TRBJ2-1
V: TRBV6-5
size: few

DNA: TGTGCCAGCAGTTTACGCTGGACAGGGGGTAGGAATGGCTACACCTTC
CDR3: CASSLRWTGGRNGYTF
D: TRBD1
J: TRBJ1-2
V: TRBV27
size: few

DNA: TGTGCCAGCAGCTTAAGGGACAGGAACTATGGGGGCTACACCTTC
CDR3: CASSLRDRNYGGYTF
D: TRBD1
J: TRBJ1-2
V: TRBV7-2
size: few

DNA: TGTGCCACCCAAGGGGTCGGTCCTTCCTACAATGAGCAGTTCTTC
CDR3: CATQGVGPSYNEQFF
D: -
J: TRBJ2-1
V: TRBV15
size: -

DNA: TGTGCCATCAGTGAGTCGGGTGGGGGCCCCAGTGAGCAGTTCTTC
CDR3: CAISESGGGPSEQFF
D: -
J: TRBJ2-1
V: TRBV10-3
size: -

DNA: TGCAGCGTACGCCGGGACAGCAGCTATGGCTACACCTTC
CDR3: CSVRRDSSYGYTF
D: TRBD1
J: TRBJ1-2
V: TRBV29-1
size: few

DNA: TGTGCCACCAGTGAACCCGGCCCAGGGGTCGGAGAGACCCAGTACTTC
CDR3: CATSEPGPGVGETQYF
D: -
J: TRBJ2-5
V: TRBV24-1
size: few

DNA: TGTGCCAGCAGTGAAGGGAACTATGGCTACACCTTC
CDR3: CASSEGNYGYTF
D: -
J: TRBJ1-2
V: TRBV28
size: -

DNA: TGCGCCAGCAGCGTCGTCTTGAGCACCGGGGAGCTGTTTTTT
CDR3: CASSVVLSTGELFF
D: -
J: TRBJ2-2
V: TRBV5-1
size: -

DNA: TGCGCCAGCAGCCATCCGGGATCTTCTAGCACAGATACGCAGTATTTT
CDR3: CASSHPGSSSTDTQYF
D: -
J: TRBJ2-3
V: TRBV4-1
size: -

DNA: TGTGCCAGCAGCCCCCGGACAGGGAGCCTCAAGGGCTACACCTTC
CDR3: CASSPRTGSLKGYTF
D: TRBD1
J: TRBJ1-2
V: TRBV11-2
size: few

DNA: TGTGCCAGCAGCCAAGGAATATACGAGCAATACTTC
CDR3: CASSQGIYEQYF
D: -
J: TRBJ2-7
V: TRBV3-1
size: few

DNA: TGTGCCAGCAGTCAGACAGATAGCAATCAGCCCCAGCATTTT
CDR3: CASSQTDSNQPQHF
D: -
J: TRBJ1-5
V: TRBV28
size: -

DNA: TGTGCCAGCAGCTCCAGCGGAGGGGGTCAAAACATTCAGTACTTC
CDR3: CASSSSGGGQNIQYF
D: -
J: TRBJ2-4
V: TRBV7-3
size: -